Included here is one TCR beta chain sequence, with context. Its antigen is as yet unknown. The data belong to a study of the immune and genomic landscape of osteosarcoma. Germline V CDR1 and CDR2: SNHLY, FYNNEI. This CDR3 is 13 amino acids long. The germline V and J ends were trimmed by 6 bases and 7 bases, with 13 bases remaining between them. General study points: Clonality was benchmarked against external normal skin and healthy blood data.

Libraries were prepared by immunoSEQ multiplex PCR; TCRdb keeps only in-frame clonotypes and omits some of them. The table has around 390 clones, over 80% seen once; the top ten hold 7% to 8%. Osteosarcoma specimens were post-treatment primary, local recurrence and metastasis tumors from poor-prognosis patients. This chain uses TRBV2 with TRBJ2-1, with a weak D call TRBD2 (5 bases). The TCR was taken from a woman under 30 with osteosarcoma. The sequencing sample was made of tumor tissue from a local recurrence in the humerus. The CDR3 DNA sequence: TGTGCCAGCAGAACCACTAGAATTAATGAGCAGTTCTTC. This gives the protein CASRTTRINEQFF.